The rows below give T cell receptor beta chains drawn from one sample of a study of blood T cell repertoires in COVID-19. The table came from immunoSEQ multiplex PCR; TCRdb's copy has only in-frame clones and leaves some out. The data hold around 39,000 clones, with roughly 88% observed a single time. The sequenced sample was peripheral blood. These receptors all stem from a man aged 55 to 70 with active COVID-19. The CDR3 runs from the conserved cysteine through the conserved F or W. A D gene is named only where the DNA matches it firmly. Expanded clones are given a class, and other clones once, few, many or no size at all.

V	D	J	size	DNA	CDR3
TRBV24-1	NA	TRBJ2-3	NA	TGTGCCACCAGTGACTCAGGGACAGATACGCAGTATTTT	CATSDSGTDTQYF
TRBV7-8	NA	TRBJ2-2	once	TGTGCCAGCAGCTCAGTCCCGACAGGAACGAACACCGGGGAGCTGTTTTTT	CASSSVPTGTNTGELFF
TRBV9	NA	TRBJ2-7	NA	TGTGCCAGCAGCGATTCAGGGGCCTCGTACGAGCAGTACTTC	CASSDSGASYEQYF
TRBV5-6	NA	TRBJ2-7	NA	TGTGCCAGCAGCCTAAGAGGGAGCTACGAGCAGTACTTC	CASSLRGSYEQYF
TRBV5-4	TRBD2	TRBJ2-7	NA	TGTGCCAGCAGCTTGGCTAGCGGGGGTCCCTACGAGCAGTACTTC	CASSLASGGPYEQYF
TRBV14	TRBD1	TRBJ1-1	NA	TGTGCCAGCAGCCACGACAGGGTAGGAGCTTTCTTT	CASSHDRVGAFF
TRBV5-1	NA	TRBJ2-5	NA	TGCGCCAGCAGCCCGTGGACTTCAGAGACCCAGTACTTC	CASSPWTSETQYF
TRBV10-1	TRBD1	TRBJ2-7	few	TGCGCCAGCAGTGAGTCCCGGGACAGGTCCTACGAGCAGTACTTC	CASSESRDRSYEQYF
TRBV9	NA	TRBJ1-3	NA	TGTGCCAGCAGCGCCAGGGTTACAGGAAACACCATATATTTT	CASSARVTGNTIYF
TRBV6-5	TRBD1	TRBJ1-1	NA	TGTGCCAGCAATAAGGGGGCATTGGACACTGAAGCTTTCTTT	CASNKGALDTEAFF
TRBV5-1	NA	TRBJ2-1	NA	TGCGCCAGCAGCTTTTCGGGAAATGAGCAGTTCTTC	CASSFSGNEQFF